The 32 T cell receptor beta chains given below trace back to one sample, sequenced in a study of T cells in localized non-small cell lung cancer. The repertoire was sequenced with immunoSEQ multiplex PCR; TCRdb's copy has only in-frame clones and lacks some. Among fewer than 13,000 clones, approximately 84% were seen once, and the ten largest hold 6.5% to 9.5%. Sample: peripheral blood, taken before any cancer treatment. The receptors stem from a male donor older than 55 with stage III lung adenocarcinoma.

The V gene is TRBV18, the J gene TRBJ2-3; 9 bases align to TRBD2. CDR1 and CDR2 (germline): KGHSH, LQKENI. This CDR3 is built from 14 residues. V lost 4 bases, J lost 5 bases, and 4 bases stayed unmatched. The CDR3, as DNA: TGTGCCAGCTCACTCCGGACTAGCGTAGATACGCAGTATTTT. Protein product: CASSLRTSVDTQYF.

V and J are TRBV19 and TRBJ2-3; 11 nucleotides match TRBD2. Germline CDR1 is LNHDA and CDR2 is SQIVND (reference sequence). Trimming at V came to 4 bases and at J to 4 bases, leaving 7 bases not matched to a gene. The CDR3 is 16 residues long. The CDR3 DNA reads as TGTGCCAGTAGTACAGTAGCGGGGGGGTTTGCAGATACGCAGTATTTT. This codes for CASSTVAGGFADTQYF.

J is TRBJ2-7 and V is TRBV5-4; 7 nucleotides match TRBD1. The germline V gene has CDR1 SGHNT and CDR2 YYREEE (reference sequence). The CDR3 runs to 13 residues. With 0 bases clipped from V and 9 bases from J, the junction kept 6 bases outside the gene matches. Here the CDR3 DNA reads TGTGCCAGCAGCTTGGAAAGGGCAGGGGGGCAGTACTTC. Protein: CASSLERAGGQYF.

The rearrangement links TRBV7-2 to TRBJ1-2; D gene uncertain. V was pared by 5 bases and J by 6 bases, with 13 bases between. This CDR3 has 13 amino acids. In germline, CDR1 is SGHTA, CDR2 FQGNSA. CDR3 loop: CASSPQGSDGYTF. CDR3 nucleotide sequence: TGTGCCAGCAGCCCTCAAGGGTCGGATGGCTACACCTTC.

The chain joins TRBV6-6 to TRBJ2-3; TRBD2 is a possible D gene (7 bases). The CDR3 sequence is 14 residues long. Between the trimmed V and J ends, which lost 8 bases and 7 bases, there was a span of 19 bases. Germline-derived CDR1 and CDR2 are MNHNY and SVGAGI (reference sequence). The CDR3 nucleotides read TGTGCCAGCGCCCAAGGGGGGGGCCGAAATACGCAGTATTTT. Translation: CASAQGGGRNTQYF.

The chain joins TRBV6-4 to TRBJ2-3, with TRBD1 identical over 10 bases. This CDR3 comprises 16 residues. Germline assignment: CDR1 MRHNA and CDR2 SNTAGT. With 5 bases clipped from V and 3 bases from J, the junction kept 8 bases outside the gene matches. CDR3 amino acids: CASSPIRTGGTDTQYF. Here the CDR3 DNA reads TGTGCCAGCAGTCCTATTCGGACAGGGGGAACAGATACGCAGTATTTT.

The sample holds one count of this clone. The gene calls are TRBV7-9 and TRBJ2-3; D gene uncertain. V gave up 5 bases and J gave up 6 bases, with 6 bases separating them. The CDR3 totals 11 residues. Germline CDR1 and CDR2: SEHNR and FQNEAQ (reference sequence). CDR3 nucleotides: TGTGCCAGCAGCCCGCTGGATACGCAGTATTTT. Encoded protein: CASSPLDTQYF. Filled out from reference TRBV7-9 and TRBJ2-3, the complete variable domain reads DTGVSQNPRHKITKRGQNVTFRCDPISEHNRLYWYRQTLGQGPEFLTYFQNEAQLEKSRLLSDRFSAERPKGSFSTLEIQRTEQGDSAMYLCASSPLDTQYFGPGTRLTVL.

In nucleotides, the CDR3 is TGTGCCAGCAGAGCATCGGGTGGGGGCGAGCAGTACTTC. Translating gives CASRASGGGEQYF. The genes are TRBV28 and TRBJ2-7, with D possibly being TRBD1 or TRBD2 (5 bases each). The CDR3 runs 13 residues. V lost 6 bases and J 6 bases, leaving 15 bases between the germline ends. Looked up from germline, CDR1 is MDHEN and CDR2 is SYDVKM.

For the CDR3, the DNA is TGTGCCATCAGCGGGGGGGAGGGAGACGAGCAGTACTTC. Translating gives CAISGGEGDEQYF. The V gene is TRBV10-3, the J gene TRBJ2-7, with 8 bases matching TRBD2. CDR1 and CDR2 (germline): ENHRY, SYGVKD. V trimming: 6 bases; J trimming: 5 bases; junction bases outside the gene matches: 6. This CDR3 contains 13 residues.

The CDR3 here is CASSANGRRGTRGTQYF. In nucleotides, the CDR3 is TGTGCCAGCAGCGCAAATGGGAGAAGGGGTACTCGGGGGACCCAGTACTTC. This chain joins TRBV11-1 and TRBJ2-5, with D perhaps assigned TRBD1 or TRBD2 (5 bases each). The V gene's germline CDR1 is SGHAT and CDR2 FQDESV (reference sequence). Trimming left V 5 bases short and J 7 bases short, with 26 bases between. CDR3 length equals 17 residues.

This chain links TRBV5-4 with TRBJ2-5, with TRBD2 identical over 7 bases. CDR1 and CDR2 from the germline V gene are SGHNT and YYREEE (reference sequence). The V and J ends lost 2 bases and 1 base, in that order; junction bases with no gene match: 2. The CDR3 sequence is 14 residues long. Here the CDR3 reads CASSLIAGQETQYF. The CDR3 nucleotides read TGTGCCAGCAGCTTAATAGCGGGCCAAGAGACCCAGTACTTC.

The rearrangement links TRBV2 to TRBJ2-5; TRBD1 matches 9 bases. J gave up 7 bases and V 5 bases, and 11 bases lay outside the gene matches. Germline lookup yields CDR1 SNHLY and CDR2 FYNNEI. The CDR3 has 15 residues. The CDR3 DNA reads as TGTGCCAGCAGTTCGACAGGGGGAGTTGCGGGGACCCAGTACTTC. It translates to CASSSTGGVAGTQYF.

The gene calls are TRBV4-2 and TRBJ2-2; 8 bases agree with TRBD1. Germline V lookup: CDR1 LGHNA, CDR2 YNFKEQ. CDR3 length equals 16 residues. J was trimmed by 2 bases and V by 1 base; bases with no gene match: 3. The CDR3 nucleotides are TGTGCCAGCAGCCAAGGAACAGGGGGTAACACCGGGGAGCTGTTTTTT. Translated, it gives CASSQGTGGNTGELFF.

CDR3 residues: CASSTTGVGYTF. DNA for the CDR3: TGTGCCAGCAGCACGACAGGGGTTGGCTACACCTTC. This sequence joins TRBV6-6 and TRBJ1-2, with 8 bases that match TRBD1. In germline, CDR1 is MNHNY, CDR2 SVGAGI (reference sequence). The CDR3 has 12 residues. V lost 6 bases, J lost 7 bases, and 4 bases stayed unmatched.

The chain is built from TRBV21-1 and TRBJ1-1. TRBV21-1 is given as a pseudogene. The CDR3 sequence is 17 residues long. In DNA form, the CDR3 reads TGTGCCAGCAGCCATTTCCCAAGGCAGGGACCGGGCACTGAAGCTTTCTTT. This codes for CASSHFPRQGPGTEAFF.

This clone was seen a handful of times. This chain connects TRBV9 to TRBJ2-3, with 7 bases matching TRBD2. The trim removed 3 bases at V and 6 bases at J, leaving 4 bases unmatched. Germline V CDR1 and CDR2: SGDLS, YYNGEE. This CDR3 has 13 residues. Here the CDR3 DNA reads TGTGCCAGCAGCGATTCGCGGGGGGATACGCAGTATTTT. Protein product: CASSDSRGDTQYF.

This CDR3 reads CSSKLQPETEAFF. The CDR3 DNA reads as TGCAGCTCAAAACTACAGCCCGAAACTGAAGCTTTCTTT. The gene calls are TRBV29-1 and TRBJ1-1; D is ambiguous. This CDR3 has 13 amino acids. Germline V gene data show CDR1 as SQVTM and CDR2 as ANQGSEA. V lost 8 bases, J lost 5 bases, and 18 bases lay in between.

The chain employs TRBV21-1 and TRBJ1-5; no check of the table's D call, TRBD1, against the DNA was made. TRBV21-1 is a pseudogene. This CDR3 spans 16 amino acids. The CDR3 nucleotides are TGTGCCAGCAGGTACGCATTACATTGGCATCATCAGCCCCAGCATTTT. Translation: CASRYALHWHHQPQHF.

The chain combines TRBV7-8 with TRBJ2-2; 10 bases are shared with TRBD1. The J segment lost 6 bases and the V segment lost 5 bases, leaving 9 bases of the junction unmatched. This CDR3 has 16 amino acids. CDR1 is SGHVS and CDR2 is FQNEAQ in the germline V gene. CDR3 nucleotides: TGTGCCAGCAGCCCACAGGGACAGGGGTCGTCCGGGGAGCTGTTTTTT. Its translation: CASSPQGQGSSGELFF.

V and J are TRBV14 and TRBJ2-1; no firm D call. Trimming took 4 bases from V and 1 from J, leaving 11 bases between them. This CDR3 has 15 amino acids. CDR1 is SGHDN, CDR2 FVKESK, per germline. The CDR3 sequence is CASSPSGFSYNEQFF. DNA for the CDR3: TGTGCCAGCAGCCCATCTGGGTTTTCCTACAATGAGCAGTTCTTC.

The rearrangement links TRBV6-6 to TRBJ2-7; D not certain. Between the trimmed V and J ends, which lost 7 bases and 3 bases, there was a span of 16 bases. The CDR3 extends over 14 amino acids. Germline V gene data show CDR1 as MNHNY and CDR2 as SVGAGI (reference sequence). The CDR3 loop is CASTPARASYEQYF. In nucleotides, the CDR3 is TGTGCCAGCACCCCGGCTCGGGCTAGCTACGAGCAGTACTTC.

The chain has TRBV9 and TRBJ2-2; 8 bases agree with TRBD1. V gave up 2 bases and J gave up 2 bases; unmatched junction bases: 5. Per the germline V gene, CDR1 is SGDLS and CDR2 is YYNGEE. This CDR3 spans 16 amino acids. The CDR3 sequence: CASSVETGVNTGELFF. The CDR3 DNA follows: TGTGCCAGCAGCGTCGAGACAGGGGTCAACACCGGGGAGCTGTTTTTT.

The chain uses TRBV5-6 and TRBJ1-5, with 8 bases lining up with TRBD1. The length of the CDR3 is 14 residues. The V and J ends lost 4 bases and 5 bases, in that order; junction bases with no gene match: 5. The germline CDR1 and CDR2 sequences are SGHDT and YYEEEE. The CDR3 coding sequence is TGTGCCAGCAGCCCAGGGACAGGAGATCAGCCCCAGCATTTT. Protein sequence: CASSPGTGDQPQHF.

The V gene is TRBV7-3, the J gene TRBJ2-2; TRBD2 matches 8 bases. J gave up 3 bases and V 2 bases, and 5 bases lay outside the gene matches. Germline V lookup: CDR1 SGHTA, CDR2 FQGTGA. The CDR3 spans 16 residues. The CDR3 sequence is CASSLVAGFDTGELFF. CDR3 coding DNA: TGTGCCAGCAGCTTAGTAGCGGGGTTCGACACCGGGGAGCTGTTTTTT.

This chain connects TRBV28 to TRBJ2-7, with 7 positions matching TRBD1. V trimming: 7 bases; J trimming: 0 bases; junction bases outside the gene matches: 9. There are 15 residues in the CDR3. The germline V gene encodes CDR1 MDHEN and CDR2 SYDVKM. The CDR3 is CASTIDRARSYEQYF. The CDR3 DNA is TGTGCCAGCACCATAGACAGGGCGCGCTCCTACGAGCAGTACTTC.

The chain has TRBV7-9 and TRBJ1-1; D might be TRBD1 (6 bases). Germline V lookup: CDR1 SEHNR, CDR2 FQNEAQ (reference sequence). V was clipped by 5 bases and J by 1 base, with 11 bases between them. The CDR3 is made up of 14 amino acids. The CDR3 sequence: CASSRTTGNTEAFF. Written as DNA, the CDR3 is TGTGCCAGCAGCCGAACGACAGGGAACACTGAAGCTTTCTTT.

The rearrangement joins TRBV12-5 to TRBJ1-1, with D possibly matching TRBD1 (6 bases). The CDR3 has 14 amino acids. V lost 6 bases and J 4 bases, leaving 15 bases between the germline ends. Germline V gives CDR1 LGHNT, CDR2 FRNRAP. The CDR3 loop reads CASGSGHPGTEAFF. The DNA for the CDR3 is TGTGCTAGTGGCTCGGGACACCCAGGCACTGAAGCTTTCTTT.

This clone was recorded a few times. The chain joins TRBV6-5 to TRBJ2-2; TRBD2 matches 7 bases. The CDR3 length is 14 residues. The J segment lost 4 bases and the V segment lost 5 bases, leaving 4 bases of the junction unmatched. Germline V gene sequence: CDR1 MNHEY, CDR2 SVGAGI. CDR3 in DNA: TGTGCCAGCAGTCCTGGGACTACCACCGGGGAGCTGTTTTTT. Its translation is CASSPGTTTGELFF.

The V gene is TRBV19, the J gene TRBJ2-7, with D perhaps TRBD2 (7 bases). This CDR3 spans 13 amino acids. Trimming pared 5 bases from V and 0 bases from J, leaving 8 bases between. Looked up from germline, CDR1 is LNHDA and CDR2 is SQIVND (reference sequence). CDR3 residues: CASSAGASYEQYF. Here the CDR3 DNA reads TGTGCCAGTAGTGCGGGGGCCTCCTACGAGCAGTACTTC.

This chain joins TRBV6-6 and TRBJ1-2, with 8 bases lining up with TRBD1. This CDR3 has 12 amino acids. Germline V gene data show CDR1 as MNHNY and CDR2 as SVGAGI (reference sequence). V shed 4 bases, J shed 8 bases, and the junction held 3 bases outside the gene matches. CDR3 region: CASSWTGSGYTF. CDR3 DNA sequence: TGTGCCAGCAGTTGGACAGGGTCCGGCTACACCTTC.

The rearrangement joins TRBV2 to TRBJ2-2, with a tentative D call TRBD2 (7 bases). CDR3 length equals 18 residues. V was trimmed by 2 bases and J by 4 bases, leaving 20 bases between them. Germline assignment: CDR1 SNHLY and CDR2 FYNNEI. The CDR3 loop is CASSERSAEGGPTGELFF. CDR3 DNA: TGTGCCAGCAGTGAAAGGTCTGCGGAGGGGGGGCCCACCGGGGAGCTGTTTTTT.

The chain is built from TRBV4-2 and TRBJ2-7; D unresolved. The CDR3 consists of 15 residues. From germline, CDR1 is LGHNA and CDR2 YNFKEQ. V lost 4 bases to trimming and J lost 2 bases, with 15 bases between them. In nucleotides, the CDR3 is TGTGCCAGCAGCCCCAGTTGGGTTAGGACCTACGAGCAGTACTTC. Its translation is CASSPSWVRTYEQYF.